The 15 T cell receptor beta chains in this list originate from one sample, sequenced in a study of shared clonotypes between healthy human individuals. Naivety among CD8 cells was defined by CD45RO negativity and positive CCR7 selection, thereby excluding terminally differentiated effector memory CD45RA+ cells. Libraries were prepared by immunoSEQ multiplex PCR; TCRdb keeps only in-frame clonotypes and omits some of them. The sample carries around 2.1 million clones, about 92% recorded once. Sequencing was done on a sample of naive CD8+ T cells from PBMCs. The receptors here all came from a man aged 18 to 30 in good health. Some clones in this sample may be carry-over from other donors' samples.

The chain is built from TRBV4-2 and TRBJ2-2; no clear D. Germline CDR1 and CDR2: LGHNA and YNFKEQ. The CDR3 is 16 residues long. Trimming pared 4 bases from V and 8 bases from J, leaving 20 bases between. CDR3 nucleotides: TGTGCCAGCAGCCCCCTCGTCGGGTCCCGGTCTGGGGAGCTGTTTTTT. Translation: CASSPLVGSRSGELFF.

This chain links TRBV9 with TRBJ1-2, with D tentatively TRBD1 (6 bases). V was pared by 3 bases and J by 3 bases, with 12 bases between. Germline V gene sequence: CDR1 SGDLS, CDR2 YYNGEE. The CDR3 runs 14 residues. The DNA of the CDR3 is TGTGCCAGCAGCGCCAGGGGTGGGTACTATGGCTACACCTTC. Protein sequence: CASSARGGYYGYTF.

The rearrangement joins TRBV28 to TRBJ2-7; D not resolved. CDR1 is MDHEN and CDR2 is SYDVKM in the germline V gene. The CDR3 runs 13 residues. Between the trimmed V and J ends, which lost 1 base and 3 bases, there was a span of 7 bases. This CDR3 is CASSLSKSYEQYF. The CDR3 DNA follows: TGTGCCAGCAGTTTATCTAAGAGCTACGAGCAGTACTTC.

The J gene is TRBJ2-7, the V gene TRBV6-6; either TRBD1 or TRBD2 may supply D (5 bases each). Germline V gene sequence: CDR1 MNHNY, CDR2 SVGAGI (reference sequence). The CDR3 consists of 13 residues. The V and J ends lost 4 bases and 9 bases respectively, with 16 bases between them. CDR3 protein: CASSSGPPAGQYF. The DNA of the CDR3 is TGTGCCAGCAGTTCGGGACCGCCGGCCGGGCAGTACTTC.

To note about this clone: The sample has other DNA sequences that encode this CDR3 too. The rearrangement joins TRBV5-4 to TRBJ1-3; D gene unclear. Trimming removed 4 bases at V and 4 bases at J, with 6 bases between. Germline lookup yields CDR1 SGHNT and CDR2 YYREEE (reference sequence). This CDR3 is built from 12 residues. The CDR3 protein is CASSLAGNTIYF. CDR3 sequence (DNA): TGTGCCAGCAGCCTAGCGGGAAACACCATATATTTT.

The CDR3, as DNA: TGTGCCAGCAGCGACAGGGGTAACTATGGCTACACCTTC. Translating gives CASSDRGNYGYTF. V is TRBV28 and J is TRBJ1-2; 8 bases agree with TRBD1. The length of the CDR3 is 13 residues. The V segment lost 6 bases and the J segment 1 base; nucleotides outside the gene matches: 1. CDR1 and CDR2 (germline): MDHEN, SYDVKM.

The J gene is TRBJ1-1, the V gene TRBV4-1, with D perhaps TRBD1 (5 bases). The CDR3 runs 15 residues. V was trimmed by 4 bases and J by 1 base, leaving 13 bases between them. Germline CDR1 is MGHRA and CDR2 is YSYEKL. The CDR3: CASSPPPGGNTEAFF. The DNA of the CDR3 is TGCGCCAGCAGCCCCCCCCCGGGGGGGAACACTGAAGCTTTCTTT.

The chain links TRBV5-4 to TRBJ2-7, with TRBD2 matching over 10 bases. The V segment lost 5 bases and the J segment 3 bases; nucleotides outside the gene matches: 8. This CDR3 is 15 amino acids long. Per the germline V gene, CDR1 is SGHNT and CDR2 is YYREEE (reference sequence). The CDR3 DNA follows: TGTGCCAGCAGGGAAAGGACTAGCGGAGGCTACGAGCAGTACTTC. Translation gives CASRERTSGGYEQYF. Drawing the rest from reference TRBV5-4 and TRBJ2-7, the complete variable domain is ETGVTQSPTHLIKTRGQQVTLRCSSQSGHNTVSWYQQALGQGPQFIFQYYREEENGRGNFPPRFSGLQFPNYSSELNVNALELDDSALYLCASRERTSGGYEQYFGPGTRLTVT.

On this clone: This CDR3 is also generated by other DNA sequences in the sample. The chain recombines TRBV27 with TRBJ1-1; TRBD1 matches 7 bases. The CDR3 spans 14 residues. With 5 bases clipped from V and 1 base from J, the junction kept 4 bases outside the gene matches. Germline lookup yields CDR1 MNHEY and CDR2 SMNVEV (reference sequence). CDR3 nucleotide sequence: TGTGCCAGCAGTCTTACAGGGGCGAACACTGAAGCTTTCTTT. Amino acid sequence: CASSLTGANTEAFF.

Details on this clone: A read error may produce the germline difference seen at one junction end. The V and J genes are TRBV6-5 and TRBJ2-5; D call uncertain. Germline values: CDR1 MNHEY, CDR2 SVGAGI. The CDR3 is made up of 15 amino acids. CDR3 in DNA: TGTGCCGGCAGTTACGGGCAGGTTTGGGGAGAGACCCAGTACTTC. Protein sequence: CAGSYGQVWGETQYF.

The chain uses TRBV1 and TRBJ2-6; the table's D call TRBD2 went unverified against the DNA. TRBV1 is classified as a pseudogene. The CDR3 spans 20 residues. The DNA for the CDR3 is TGCACCAGCAGCCAAGGACTAGCGGGAGTCCCCAACTCTGGGGCCAACGTCCTGACTTTC. Translation gives CTSSQGLAGVPNSGANVLTF.

The V call is TRBV6-5, the J call TRBJ2-3; D perhaps matches TRBD1 (5 bases). Trimming removed 0 bases at V and 3 bases at J, with 10 bases between. This CDR3 has 15 amino acids. Per the germline V gene, CDR1 is MNHEY and CDR2 is SVGAGI. The CDR3 region is CASSYSMAGTDTQYF. CDR3 in DNA: TGTGCCAGCAGTTACTCGATGGCAGGGACAGATACGCAGTATTTT.

The chain uses TRBV19 and TRBJ1-4; D uncertain. This CDR3 spans 13 amino acids. V was shortened by 5 bases and J by 3 bases, with 7 bases between the two germline ends. Looked up from germline, CDR1 is LNHDA and CDR2 is SQIVND (reference sequence). Here the CDR3 reads CASSRSPNEKLFF. CDR3 sequence (DNA): TGTGCCAGTAGTCGGAGTCCTAATGAAAAACTGTTTTTT. Using reference TRBV19 and TRBJ1-4 for the parts outside the CDR3, the full variable domain is DGGITQSPKYLFRKEGQNVTLSCEQNLNHDAMYWYRQDPGQGLRLIYYSQIVNDFQKGDIAEGYSVSREKKESFPLTVTSAQKNPTAFYLCASSRSPNEKLFFGSGTQLSVL.

J is TRBJ1-5 and V is TRBV6-5; possible D gene TRBD1, 5 bases. From germline, CDR1 is MNHEY and CDR2 SVGAGI. The CDR3 covers 13 residues. The V gene lost 8 bases and the J gene lost 4 bases, with 12 bases spanning the gap. CDR3 sequence: CASARGANQPQHF. CDR3 sequence (DNA): TGTGCCAGCGCCCGTGGGGCAAATCAGCCCCAGCATTTT.

The V and J genes are TRBV27 and TRBJ2-7; TRBD1 matches at 8 bases. Germline V CDR1 and CDR2: MNHEY, SMNVEV (reference sequence). Unmatched junction bases numbered 10, after V lost 7 bases and J lost 2 bases. The CDR3 contains 15 residues. The CDR3 DNA sequence: TGTGCCAGCACGGTCCGGGCAGGGGGCGCCTACGAGCAGTACTTC. Amino acids: CASTVRAGGAYEQYF.